The 20 T cell receptor beta chains below all came from one sample that was sequenced in a study of early T cells in non-severe SARS-CoV-2 infection. One entry per CDR3 protein results from TCRdb running MiXCR on the 5' RACE reads. The data show approximately 66,000 distinct CDR3 sequences, with around 13% seen just once and approximately 5.2% held by the top ten. Specimen: whole blood. These receptors all stem from an adult who was a healthcare worker with PCR-confirmed SARS-CoV-2 infection or an uninfected control (not recorded which).

This clonotype was picked up many times. The chain carries TRBV24-1 and TRBJ2-7, with TRBD1 as a possible D gene (5 bases). Trimming removed 4 bases at V and 6 bases at J, with 12 bases between. CDR3 length equals 13 residues. Germline assignment: CDR1 KGHDR and CDR2 SFDVKD. CDR3 bases: TGTGCCACCAGTGACCCAACCAGGGCCGAGCAGTACTTC. It translates to CATSDPTRAEQYF.

A few counts support this clonotype. V usage is TRBV6-5 and J usage is TRBJ1-1, with a weak D call TRBD1 (5 bases). The V gene lost 6 bases and the J gene lost 4 bases, with 9 bases spanning the gap. CDR1 is MNHEY and CDR2 is SVGAGI in the germline V gene. This CDR3 region has 12 residues. The CDR3 DNA reads as TGTGCCAGCAGGGGGGGGAGCACTGAAGCTTTCTTT. This codes for CASRGGSTEAFF.

There are many counts of this clonotype. The rearrangement links TRBV11-3 to TRBJ2-7; the D is unclear. V was clipped by 6 bases and J by 5 bases, with 11 bases between them. The CDR3 totals 12 residues. Germline CDR1 is SGHNT and CDR2 is YENEEA. The CDR3 protein is CASRKGSDEQYF. For the CDR3, the DNA is TGTGCCAGCAGGAAGGGTTCGGACGAGCAGTACTTC.

This clonotype was detected a few times. This chain connects TRBV29-1 to TRBJ2-2, with D unresolved. Germline assignment: CDR1 SQVTM and CDR2 ANQGSEA. V lost 6 bases and J 8 bases, leaving 10 bases between the germline ends. This CDR3 spans 11 amino acids. DNA for the CDR3: TGCAGCGTCCTTCAGACGGGGGAGCTGTTTTTT. Amino acids: CSVLQTGELFF.

Worth noting for this clonotype: Possible read error: a much larger clone is one base away. This likely comes from a read error, as the CDR3 has no conserved phenylalanine or tryptophan at its end. The genes are TRBV9 and TRBJ2-6; D is unresolved. Per germline, CDR1 SGDLS and CDR2 YYNGEE. V lost 0 bases and J lost 2, with 6 bases in between. The CDR3 is 15 residues long. This chain's CDR3 is CASSVVDPGANVLTL. CDR3 DNA sequence: TGTGCCAGCAGCGTAGTAGACCCTGGGGCCAACGTCCTGACTTTG.

This clonotype showed up many times. This chain links TRBV20-1 with TRBJ2-3, with D possibly being TRBD1 (5 bases). Deletions cut 5 bases from V and 4 bases from J, with 16 bases between. The CDR3 loop spans 14 amino acids. CDR1 is DFQATT, CDR2 SNEGSKA, per germline (reference sequence). The CDR3 sequence is CSAPGHWAADTQYF. As DNA, the CDR3 is TGCAGTGCTCCCGGACATTGGGCTGCAGATACGCAGTATTTT.

In DNA form, the CDR3 reads TGTGCCAGCTACAGGGTAAACACTGAAGCTTTCTTT. Translated, it gives CASYRVNTEAFF. The chain couples TRBV18 to TRBJ1-1; a weak D match, TRBD1 (6 bases). The CDR3 runs to 12 residues. Germline-derived CDR1 and CDR2 are KGHSH and LQKENI. Trimming removed 7 bases at V and 2 bases at J, with 8 bases between.

The chain is built from TRBV6-6 and TRBJ2-1, with 11 bases lining up with TRBD2. The CDR3 is 15 residues long. Germline-derived CDR1 and CDR2 are MNHNY and SVGAGI (reference sequence). V lost 8 bases, J lost 5 bases, and 8 bases stayed unmatched. CDR3 sequence reads: CASAPLAGVDNEQFF. Here the CDR3 DNA reads TGTGCCAGCGCCCCACTAGCGGGGGTGGACAATGAGCAGTTCTTC.

This clonotype came up many times. Here the CDR3 DNA reads TGTGCCAGCAGTTTCGCAGGGTCTAGCACTGAAGCTTTCTTT. It translates to CASSFAGSSTEAFF. V usage is TRBV12-3 or TRBV12-4 and J usage is TRBJ1-1, with D perhaps TRBD1 (5 bases). Trimming pared 3 bases from V and 4 bases from J, leaving 12 bases between. The CDR3 is made up of 14 amino acids.

This clonotype was recorded at least ten times. This sequence joins TRBV12-3 or TRBV12-4 and TRBJ1-4, with D maybe TRBD1 (5 bases). The CDR3 consists of 14 residues. V was cut by 2 bases and J by 7 bases, with 11 bases left in between. The CDR3 DNA is TGTGCCAGCAGTTTAAGGCAGGGAGGTGAAAAACTGTTTTTT. This codes for CASSLRQGGEKLFF.

This clonotype was detected a few times. V and J are TRBV5-1 and TRBJ2-7; D is undetermined. CDR3 size: 14 residues. Germline V gene data show CDR1 as SGHRS and CDR2 as YFSETQ. With 1 base removed from V and 1 base from J, the gap between germline ends came to 9 bases. CDR3 sequence (DNA): TGCGCCAGCAGCTTGCGGACGGAATCCTACGAGCAGTACTTC. This sequence encodes CASSLRTESYEQYF.

This clonotype showed up many times. This chain links TRBV12-3 or TRBV12-4 with TRBJ2-7; D unresolved. Trimming shortened V by 1 base and J by 2 bases, and 12 bases separated the two germline ends. The CDR3 is made up of 15 amino acids. CDR3 protein: CASSLVGPAAYEQYF. CDR3 bases: TGTGCCAGCAGTTTAGTAGGTCCGGCGGCCTACGAGCAGTACTTC.

The table lists this clonotype with many counts. The rearrangement links TRBV20-1 to TRBJ2-3; 8 bases fit TRBD2. The V gene's germline CDR1 is DFQATT and CDR2 SNEGSKA (reference sequence). V gave up 4 bases and J gave up 1 base; unmatched junction bases: 4. The length of the CDR3 is 14 residues. As DNA, the CDR3 is TGCAGTGCTACGGGGGGGTCGCGCACAGATACGCAGTATTTT. Protein product: CSATGGSRTDTQYF.

This clonotype was observed a handful of times. The chain uses TRBV3-1 and TRBJ2-7; no definite D call. The CDR3 sequence is 12 residues long. Germline CDR1 and CDR2: LGHDT and YNNKEL (reference sequence). Trimming removed 3 bases from V and 3 bases from J, with 6 bases in between. CDR3 protein: CASSHLNYEQYF. The DNA for the CDR3 is TGTGCCAGCAGCCACCTAAACTACGAGCAGTACTTC.

This clonotype was observed many times. J is TRBJ1-1 and V is TRBV29-1, with TRBD1 matching over 7 bases. CDR3 length: 12 residues. The junction had 8 bases not matched to a gene; V was cut back by 6 bases and J by 7 bases. From germline, CDR1 is SQVTM and CDR2 ANQGSEA. CDR3 protein: CSVQTGASEAFF. The CDR3 coding sequence is TGCAGCGTCCAAACAGGGGCAAGTGAAGCTTTCTTT.

This chain links TRBV25-1 with TRBJ1-1; unclear D gene. The length of the CDR3 is 13 residues. Germline CDR1 MGHDK, CDR2 SYGVNS. The ends were cut back, 5 bases at V and 3 bases at J, with 10 bases in the middle. The CDR3 spells CASSSLWDTEAFF. CDR3 in DNA: TGTGCCAGCAGTTCTCTTTGGGACACTGAAGCTTTCTTT.

The rearrangement uses TRBV12-3 or TRBV12-4 and TRBJ2-7, with D hard to call. Trimming stripped 8 bases from V and 4 bases from J, with 9 bases between. The CDR3 totals 11 residues. CDR3 in amino acids: CASGKPYEQYF. CDR3 bases: TGTGCCAGCGGAAAACCGTACGAGCAGTACTTC.

This clonotype appeared a few times. V is TRBV7-8 and J is TRBJ2-7; 8 nucleotides line up with TRBD1. V lost 6 bases, J lost 6 bases, and 7 bases stayed unmatched. Germline values: CDR1 SGHVS, CDR2 FQNEAQ. The CDR3 runs to 13 residues. The CDR3 sequence: CASRRQGAREQYF. Here the CDR3 DNA reads TGTGCCAGCAGAAGGCAGGGGGCTCGCGAGCAGTACTTC.

There are many counts of this clonotype. V and J are TRBV27 and TRBJ2-1, with no clear D. Germline CDR1 reads MNHEY; CDR2 reads SMNVEV (reference sequence). This CDR3 is 11 amino acids long. Trimming pared 3 bases from V and 9 bases from J, leaving 6 bases between. In DNA form, the CDR3 reads TGTGCCAGCAGTTTTGGACGTGAGCAGTTCTTC. This encodes CASSFGREQFF.

At least ten counts were recorded for this clonotype. This rearrangement joins TRBV12-3 or TRBV12-4 to TRBJ2-7; D possibly corresponds to TRBD1 (6 bases). The CDR3 sequence is 12 residues long. Trimming pared 5 bases from V and 7 bases from J, leaving 12 bases between. The DNA for the CDR3 is TGTGCCAGCAGTACACAGGGATATGAGCAGTACTTC. This translates into CASSTQGYEQYF.